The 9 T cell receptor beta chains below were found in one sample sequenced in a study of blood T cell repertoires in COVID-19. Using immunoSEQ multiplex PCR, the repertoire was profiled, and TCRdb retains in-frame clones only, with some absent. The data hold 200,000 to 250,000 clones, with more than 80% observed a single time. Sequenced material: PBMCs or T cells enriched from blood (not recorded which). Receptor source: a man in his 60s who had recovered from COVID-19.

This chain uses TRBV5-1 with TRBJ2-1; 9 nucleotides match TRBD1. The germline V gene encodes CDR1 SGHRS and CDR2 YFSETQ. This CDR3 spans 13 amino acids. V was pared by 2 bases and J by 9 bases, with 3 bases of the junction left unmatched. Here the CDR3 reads CASSFGTGREQFF. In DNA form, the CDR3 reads TGCGCCAGCAGCTTTGGGACAGGGCGTGAGCAGTTCTTC.

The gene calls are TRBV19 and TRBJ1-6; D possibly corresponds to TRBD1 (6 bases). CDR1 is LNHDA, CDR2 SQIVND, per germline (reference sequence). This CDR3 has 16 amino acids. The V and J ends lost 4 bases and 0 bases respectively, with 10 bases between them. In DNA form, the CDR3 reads TGTGCCAGTAGTAACAACAGGGACTCCTATAATTCACCCCTCCACTTT. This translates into CASSNNRDSYNSPLHF. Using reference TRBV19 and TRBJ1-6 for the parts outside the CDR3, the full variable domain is DGGITQSPKYLFRKEGQNVTLSCEQNLNHDAMYWYRQDPGQGLRLIYYSQIVNDFQKGDIAEGYSVSREKKESFPLTVTSAQKNPTAFYLCASSNNRDSYNSPLHFGNGTRLTVT.

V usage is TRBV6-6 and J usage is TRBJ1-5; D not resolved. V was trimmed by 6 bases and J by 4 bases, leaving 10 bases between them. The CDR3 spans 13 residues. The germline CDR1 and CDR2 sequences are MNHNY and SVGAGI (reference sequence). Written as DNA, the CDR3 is TGTGCCAGCAGCTATCACGAAAATCAGCCCCAGCATTTT. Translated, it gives CASSYHENQPQHF.

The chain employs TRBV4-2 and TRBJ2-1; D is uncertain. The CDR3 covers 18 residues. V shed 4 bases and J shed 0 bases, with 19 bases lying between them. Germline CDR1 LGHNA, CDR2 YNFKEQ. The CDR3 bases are TGTGCCAGCAGCCGCCGCGATAGCCCATATAGCTCCTACAATGAGCAGTTCTTC. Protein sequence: CASSRRDSPYSSYNEQFF.

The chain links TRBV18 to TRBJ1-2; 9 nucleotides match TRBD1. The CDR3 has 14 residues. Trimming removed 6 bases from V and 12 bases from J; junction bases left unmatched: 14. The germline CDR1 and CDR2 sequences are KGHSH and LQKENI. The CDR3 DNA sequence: TGTGCCAGCTCCGCCGGGACAGGGAGGTCCCTGGACACCTTC. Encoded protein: CASSAGTGRSLDTF.

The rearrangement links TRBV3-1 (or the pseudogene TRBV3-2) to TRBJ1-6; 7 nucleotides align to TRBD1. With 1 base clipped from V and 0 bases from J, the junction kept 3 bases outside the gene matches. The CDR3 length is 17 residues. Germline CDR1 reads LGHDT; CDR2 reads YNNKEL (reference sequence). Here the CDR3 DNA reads TGTGCCAGCAGCCAAGGAGGGACAGCCTCCTATAATTCACCCCTCCACTTT. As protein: CASSQGGTASYNSPLHF.

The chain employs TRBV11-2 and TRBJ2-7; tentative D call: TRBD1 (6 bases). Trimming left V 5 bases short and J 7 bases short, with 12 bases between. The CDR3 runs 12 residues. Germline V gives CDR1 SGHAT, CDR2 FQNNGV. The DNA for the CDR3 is TGTGCCAGCAGCCCCCAGCAGGGGGAGCAGTACTTC. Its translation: CASSPQQGEQYF.

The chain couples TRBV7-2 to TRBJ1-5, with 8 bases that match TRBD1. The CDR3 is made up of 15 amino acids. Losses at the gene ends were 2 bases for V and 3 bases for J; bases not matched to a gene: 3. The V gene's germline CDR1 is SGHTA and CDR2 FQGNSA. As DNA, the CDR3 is TGTGCCAGCAGCTTAACAGGGGGTAACAATCAGCCCCAGCATTTT. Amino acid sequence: CASSLTGGNNQPQHF. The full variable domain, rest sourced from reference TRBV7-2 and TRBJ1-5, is GAGVSQSPSNKVTEKGKDVELRCDPISGHTALYWYRQSLGQGLEFLIYFQGNSAPDKSGLPSDRFSAERTGGSVSTLTIQRTQQEDSAVYLCASSLTGGNNQPQHFGDGTRLSIL.

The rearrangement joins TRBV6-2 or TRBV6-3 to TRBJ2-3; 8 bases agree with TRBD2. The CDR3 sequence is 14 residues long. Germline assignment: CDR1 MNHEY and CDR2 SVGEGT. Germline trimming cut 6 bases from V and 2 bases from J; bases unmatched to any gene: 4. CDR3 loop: CASSTGGATDTQYF. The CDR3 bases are TGTGCCAGCAGCACGGGGGGGGCCACAGATACGCAGTATTTT.